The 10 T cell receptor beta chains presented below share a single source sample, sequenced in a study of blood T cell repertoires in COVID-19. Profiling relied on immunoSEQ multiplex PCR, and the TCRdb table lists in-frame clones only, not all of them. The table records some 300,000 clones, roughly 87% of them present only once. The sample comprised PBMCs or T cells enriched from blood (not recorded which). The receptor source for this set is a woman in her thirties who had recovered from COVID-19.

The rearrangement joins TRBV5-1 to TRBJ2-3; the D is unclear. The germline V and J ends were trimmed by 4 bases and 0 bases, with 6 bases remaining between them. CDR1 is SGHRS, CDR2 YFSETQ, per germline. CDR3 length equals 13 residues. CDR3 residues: CASSTTSTDTQYF. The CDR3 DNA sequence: TGCGCCAGCAGCACCACAAGCACAGATACGCAGTATTTT.

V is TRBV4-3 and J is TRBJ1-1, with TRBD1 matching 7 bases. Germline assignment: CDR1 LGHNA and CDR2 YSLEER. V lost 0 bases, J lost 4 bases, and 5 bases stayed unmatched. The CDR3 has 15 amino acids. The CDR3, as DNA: TGCGCCAGCAGCCAAGACCACAGGGGAGTCACTGAAGCTTTCTTT. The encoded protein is CASSQDHRGVTEAFF.

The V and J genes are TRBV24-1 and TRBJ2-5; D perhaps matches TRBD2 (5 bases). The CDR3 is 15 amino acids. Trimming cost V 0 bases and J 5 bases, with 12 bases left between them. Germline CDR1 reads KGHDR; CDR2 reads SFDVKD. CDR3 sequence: CATSDLGRGWETQYF. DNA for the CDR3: TGTGCCACCAGTGATTTGGGTCGGGGATGGGAGACCCAGTACTTC.

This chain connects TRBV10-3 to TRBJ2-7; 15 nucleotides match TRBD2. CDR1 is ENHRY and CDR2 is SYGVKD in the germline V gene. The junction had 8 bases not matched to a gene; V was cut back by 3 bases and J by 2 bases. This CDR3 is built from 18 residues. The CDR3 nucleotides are TGTGCCATCAGTGATATAGGGACTAGCGGGGGGCGAACCTACGAGCAGTACTTC. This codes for CAISDIGTSGGRTYEQYF.

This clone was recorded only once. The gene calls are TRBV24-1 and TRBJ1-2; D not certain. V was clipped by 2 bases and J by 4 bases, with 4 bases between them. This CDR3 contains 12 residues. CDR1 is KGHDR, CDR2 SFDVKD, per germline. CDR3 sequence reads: CATSDYSYGYTF. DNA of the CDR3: TGTGCCACCAGTGATTATAGCTATGGCTACACCTTC.

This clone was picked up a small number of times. The CDR3 sequence: CASSYGRGLNTGELFF. As DNA, the CDR3 is TGTGCCAGCAGTTATGGCAGGGGGCTGAACACCGGGGAGCTGTTTTTT. The V and J genes are TRBV6-5 and TRBJ2-2, with 8 bases fitting TRBD1. The CDR3 extends over 16 amino acids. CDR1 MNHEY and CDR2 SVGAGI come from the germline V gene. The V segment lost 3 bases and the J segment 1 base; nucleotides outside the gene matches: 4.

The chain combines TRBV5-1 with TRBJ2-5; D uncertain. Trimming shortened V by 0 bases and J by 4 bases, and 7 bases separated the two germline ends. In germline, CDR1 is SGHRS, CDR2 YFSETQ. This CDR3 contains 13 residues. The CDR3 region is CASSLDYSETQYF. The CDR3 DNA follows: TGCGCCAGCAGCTTGGACTATTCAGAGACCCAGTACTTC.

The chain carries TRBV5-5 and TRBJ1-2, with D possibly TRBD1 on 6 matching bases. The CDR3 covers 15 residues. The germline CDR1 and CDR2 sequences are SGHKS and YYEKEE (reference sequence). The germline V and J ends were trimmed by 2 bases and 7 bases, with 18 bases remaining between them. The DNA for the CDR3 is TGTGCCAGCAGCTTTTTGCCAGGGGAATCGCCTGGCTACACCTTC. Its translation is CASSFLPGESPGYTF.

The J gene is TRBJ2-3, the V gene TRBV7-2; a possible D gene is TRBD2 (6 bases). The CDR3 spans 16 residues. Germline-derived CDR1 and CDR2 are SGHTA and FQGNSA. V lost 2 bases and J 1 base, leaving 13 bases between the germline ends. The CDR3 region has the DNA TGTGCCAGCAGCTTAACCGGGACTGGCCGCACAGATACGCAGTATTTT. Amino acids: CASSLTGTGRTDTQYF.

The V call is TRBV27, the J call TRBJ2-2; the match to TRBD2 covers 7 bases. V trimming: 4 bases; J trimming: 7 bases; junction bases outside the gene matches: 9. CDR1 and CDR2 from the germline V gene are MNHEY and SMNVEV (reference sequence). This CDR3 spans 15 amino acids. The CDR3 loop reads CASSSGTGRGGELFF. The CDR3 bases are TGTGCCAGCAGTTCCGGAACGGGGAGGGGCGGGGAGCTGTTTTTT.